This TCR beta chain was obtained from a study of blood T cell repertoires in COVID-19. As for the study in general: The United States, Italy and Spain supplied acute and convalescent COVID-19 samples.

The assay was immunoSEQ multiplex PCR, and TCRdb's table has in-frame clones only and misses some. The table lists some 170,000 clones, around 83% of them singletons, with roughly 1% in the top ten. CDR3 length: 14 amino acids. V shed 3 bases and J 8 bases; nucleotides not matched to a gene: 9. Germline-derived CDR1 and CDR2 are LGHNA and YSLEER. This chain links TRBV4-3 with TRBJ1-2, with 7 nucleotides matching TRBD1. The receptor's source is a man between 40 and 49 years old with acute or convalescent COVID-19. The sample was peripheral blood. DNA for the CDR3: TGCGCCAGCAGCCAGGGAGACAACAGGGGCGGCTACACCTTC. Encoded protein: CASSQGDNRGGYTF.